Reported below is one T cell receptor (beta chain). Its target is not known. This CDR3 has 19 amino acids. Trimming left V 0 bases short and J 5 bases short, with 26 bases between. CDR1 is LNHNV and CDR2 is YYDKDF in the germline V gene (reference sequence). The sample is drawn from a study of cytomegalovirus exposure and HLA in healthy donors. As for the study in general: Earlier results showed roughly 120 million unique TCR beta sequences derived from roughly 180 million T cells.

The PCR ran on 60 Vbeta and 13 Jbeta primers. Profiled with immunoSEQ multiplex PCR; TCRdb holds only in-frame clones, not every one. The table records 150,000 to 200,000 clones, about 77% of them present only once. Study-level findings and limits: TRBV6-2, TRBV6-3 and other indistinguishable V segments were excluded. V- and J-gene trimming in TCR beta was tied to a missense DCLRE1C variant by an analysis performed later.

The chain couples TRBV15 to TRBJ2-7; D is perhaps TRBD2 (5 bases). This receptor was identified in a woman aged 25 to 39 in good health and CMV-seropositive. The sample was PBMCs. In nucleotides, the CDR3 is TGTGCCACCAGCAGAGACCGGGATTCTGTGGTGATAGGATCCGACGAGCAGTACTTC. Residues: CATSRDRDSVVIGSDEQYF. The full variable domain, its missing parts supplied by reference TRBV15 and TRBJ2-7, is DAMVIQNPRYQVTQFGKPVTLSCSQTLNHNVMYWYQQKSSQAPKLLFHYYDKDFNNEADTPDNFQSRRPNTSFCFLDIRSPGLGDTAMYLCATSRDRDSVVIGSDEQYFGPGTRLTVT.